Given below is one T cell receptor (beta chain) in context. Its antigen target is currently unknown. No base quality information exists; no much larger clone differs at one position. The immunoSEQ Assay, a bias-controlled multiplex PCR, was used to amplify TCRbeta CDR3 regions from genomic DNA. In the authors' own workflow: The number of nucleated cells in each sample was estimated by amplification of reference gene primers within the assay. To quantify the absolute abundance of each unique TCRbeta CDR3 rearrangement, sequence reads were collapsed and filtered. For each sample, productive Simpson clonality was calculated by taking the square root of Simpson's diversity index across productive rearrangements. TCRdb stores this immuneACCESS table with in-frame sequences only. Part of the clones is absent; in the studies checked, under half of the shortfall reflects unresolved V genes, and no reason is known for the rest. V, J and clone size are taken as reported in that table, and D and trimming were inferred from the DNA itself. The sample data list 300,000 to 450,000 clones, and approximately 86% of these were observed just once. The top ten hold 3% of the sample.

The source of the sample is a study of blood T cell repertoires in COVID-19 (dated by TCRdb to the early 2020s). With respect to the entire study: Samples covering the acute and convalescent phases of COVID-19 were provided by collaborators in the United States, Italy and Spain. The material from the prospective study consisted of cDNA or gDNA derived from T cells, B-cell-depleted T cells, or PBMCs. The dataset comprised deeply sampled blood TCRbeta repertoires from subjects exposed to, actively infected with, or recovered from COVID-19. The repertoires were released in a freely available public database meant as a resource for research on the immune response to SARS-CoV-2. The samples were drawn from the first 160 participants of the ongoing ImmuneRACE study and from 950 to 1,500 subjects provided by 6 global collaborators. A de-identified subject ID, COVID-19 status, age in years and sex were almost always included in the sample metadata. Where available, HLA class I and class II types were obtained from metadata supplied by the sample provider rather than from assay-based typing. Overall study results and their limits: The quantity of clinical and demographic metadata differed by source and by participant and was supplied without curation.

The collaborating institutions used their own protocols to collect whole blood in K2EDTA tubes. Collaborator samples were shipped for TCRbeta analysis as frozen whole blood, isolated PBMCs, or DNA extracted from either sample type. For this chain, trimming is 3 bases at the V end and 6 bases at the J end, and the number of junction bases without a gene match is 5. From the cysteine up to the phenylalanine, the CDR3 has a length of 15 residues. Just the 45-base CDR3 DNA is kept, in frame starting at base 1. Taken from the germline V gene (reference sequence), the CDR1 and CDR2 loops are MNHEY and SMNVEV.

Sequenced input: peripheral blood. The rearranged chain carries TRBV27 and TRBJ2-1; 10 of the junction bases match TRBD2. The sequence came from a human donor in a cohort sampled during active COVID-19. The encoded CDR3 is CASSLSPSGSNEQFF. The DNA sequence is given as TGTGCCAGCAGTTTGAGCCCTAGCGGGAGCAATGAGCAGTTCTTC.